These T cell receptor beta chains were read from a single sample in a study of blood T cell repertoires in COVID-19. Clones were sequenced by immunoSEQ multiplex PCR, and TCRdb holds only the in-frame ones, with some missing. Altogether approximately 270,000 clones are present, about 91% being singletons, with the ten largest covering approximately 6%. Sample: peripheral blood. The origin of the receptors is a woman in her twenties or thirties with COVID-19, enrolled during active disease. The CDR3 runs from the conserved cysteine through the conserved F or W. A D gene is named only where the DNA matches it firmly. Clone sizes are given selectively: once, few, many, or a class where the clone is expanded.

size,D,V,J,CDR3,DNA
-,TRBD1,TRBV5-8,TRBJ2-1,CASSSEGSRGRWGYNEQFF,TGTGCCAGCAGCTCGGAGGGTTCCAGGGGGCGCTGGGGCTACAATGAGCAGTTCTTC
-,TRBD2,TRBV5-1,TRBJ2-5,CASSLEGVKRGAQETQYF,TGCGCCAGCAGCTTGGAAGGGGTGAAGCGGGGGGCACAAGAGACCCAGTACTTC
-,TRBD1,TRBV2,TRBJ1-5,CASSQQGNSNQPQHF,TGTGCCAGCAGTCAACAGGGGAATAGCAATCAGCCCCAGCATTTT
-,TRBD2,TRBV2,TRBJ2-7,CASSAGGSSYEQYF,TGTGCCAGCAGCGCCGGGGGGTCCTCCTACGAGCAGTACTTC
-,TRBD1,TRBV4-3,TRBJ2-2,CASSQEMFPPGTGLFF,TGCGCCAGCAGCCAAGAAATGTTTCCCCCCGGGACAGGGCTGTTTTTT
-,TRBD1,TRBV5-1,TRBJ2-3,CASSLGTGGTDTQYF,TGCGCCAGCAGCCTGGGGACAGGGGGCACAGATACGCAGTATTTT
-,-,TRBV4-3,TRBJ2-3,CASSQGLFGADTQYF,TGCGCCAGCAGCCAGGGACTCTTCGGGGCAGATACGCAGTATTTT
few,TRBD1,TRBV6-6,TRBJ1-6,CASSQGTDYNSPLHF,TGTGCCAGCAGCCAAGGGACAGACTATAATTCACCCCTCCACTTT
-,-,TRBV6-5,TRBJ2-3,CASSYSRRGHTQYF,TGTGCCAGCAGTTACTCTCGGCGGGGCCATACGCAGTATTTT
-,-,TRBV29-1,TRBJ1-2,CSVDDSNYGYTF,TGCAGCGTGGATGACAGCAACTATGGCTACACCTTC
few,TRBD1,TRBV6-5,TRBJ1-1,CASSSTGGWTEAFF,TGTGCCAGCAGTTCCACAGGGGGCTGGACTGAAGCTTTCTTT
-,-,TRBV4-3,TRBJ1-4,CASSQGAFGGTNEKLFF,TGCGCCAGCAGCCAAGGAGCATTCGGCGGGACTAATGAAAAACTGTTTTTT
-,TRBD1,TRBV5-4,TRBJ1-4,CASSLTGENEKLFF,TGTGCCAGCAGCCTCACAGGGGAGAATGAAAAACTGTTTTTT
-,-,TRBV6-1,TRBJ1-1,CASSEPTGRGRQSEAFF,TGTGCCAGCAGTGAACCGACAGGTCGTGGCCGTCAATCTGAAGCTTTCTTT
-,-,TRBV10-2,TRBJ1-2,CASSEISLEASWYGYTF,TGCGCCAGCAGTGAGATTTCCTTGGAGGCATCGTGGTATGGCTACACCTTC
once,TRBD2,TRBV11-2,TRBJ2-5,CASSSLAGGLTETQYF,TGTGCCAGCAGCTCTCTAGCGGGGGGGCTCACGGAGACCCAGTACTTC
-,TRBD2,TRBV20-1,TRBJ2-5,CSRGGSETQYF,TGCAGCCGGGGGGGATCAGAGACCCAGTACTTC
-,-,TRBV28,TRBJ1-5,CASRRVLSNQPQHF,TGTGCCAGCAGGCGGGTCCTTAGCAATCAGCCCCAGCATTTT
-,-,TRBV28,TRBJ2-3,CASRSPSTDTQYF,TGTGCCAGCAGGAGCCCCAGCACAGATACGCAGTATTTT
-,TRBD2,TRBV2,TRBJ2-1,CASSEDGTSGGEYNEQFF,TGTGCCAGCAGTGAAGACGGAACTAGCGGGGGGGAATACAATGAGCAGTTCTTC
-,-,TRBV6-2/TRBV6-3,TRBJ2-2,CASSYSPFTVDYTGELFF,TGTGCCAGCAGTTACTCCCCTTTCACAGTGGATTACACCGGGGAGCTGTTTTTT
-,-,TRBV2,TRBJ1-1,CASSEPRDTRGTEAFF,TGTGCCAGCAGTGAGCCTCGGGACACCCGAGGCACTGAAGCTTTCTTT
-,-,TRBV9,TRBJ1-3,CASSDGTQGNTMYF,TGTGCCAGCAGCGACGGGACACAAGGAAACACCATGTATTTT
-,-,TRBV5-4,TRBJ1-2,CASSSVGANYGYTF,TGTGCCAGCAGCTCTGTCGGAGCTAACTATGGCTACACCTTC
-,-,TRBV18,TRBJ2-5,CASSPVSGLKGETQYF,TGTGCCAGCTCACCGGTCAGCGGACTAAAGGGAGAGACCCAGTACTTC
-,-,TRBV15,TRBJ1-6,CATSRDKGTASPLHF,TGTGCCACCAGCAGAGATAAAGGAACAGCCTCACCCCTCCACTTT
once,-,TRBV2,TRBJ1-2,CASRLQGDRGGYTF,TGTGCCAGCAGGTTACAGGGCGACCGCGGTGGCTACACCTTC
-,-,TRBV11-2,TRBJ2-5,CASSLGTVETQYF,TGTGCCAGCAGCTTAGGGACAGTAGAGACCCAGTACTTC
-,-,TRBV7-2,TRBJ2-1,CASSFAGGDSYNEQFF,TGTGCCAGCAGCTTCGCAGGAGGGGACTCCTACAATGAGCAGTTCTTC
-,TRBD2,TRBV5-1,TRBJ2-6,CASSRAGLAGSGANVLTF,TGCGCCAGCAGCAGAGCGGGACTAGCGGGATCTGGGGCCAACGTCCTGACTTTC
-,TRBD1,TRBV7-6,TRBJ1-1,CASSLSPPGNRGPGEAFF,TGTGCCAGCAGCTTATCACCTCCGGGGAACAGGGGGCCGGGTGAAGCTTTCTTT
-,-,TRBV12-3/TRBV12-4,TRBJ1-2,CASSRTEDYGYTF,TGTGCCAGCAGCCGGACAGAGGACTATGGCTACACCTTC
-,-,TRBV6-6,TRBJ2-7,CASSYGEGAYEQYF,TGTGCCAGCAGTTACGGAGAGGGCGCCTACGAGCAGTACTTC
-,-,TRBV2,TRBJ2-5,CASSEALHRGGTQYF,TGTGCCAGCAGCGAAGCGCTCCACAGGGGAGGGACCCAGTACTTC
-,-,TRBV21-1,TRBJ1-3,CASSKVKDISGNTIYF,TGTGCCAGCAGCAAAGTTAAGGACATCTCTGGAAACACCATATATTTT
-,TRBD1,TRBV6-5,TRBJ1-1,CASSFFLGQVAFF,TGTGCCAGCAGTTTTTTCCTCGGACAGGTGGCTTTCTTT
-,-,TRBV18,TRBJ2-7,CASSPLAGASYEQYF,TGTGCCAGCTCACCACTGGCAGGGGCGTCCTACGAGCAGTACTTC
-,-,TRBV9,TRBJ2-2,CASSVGGAGELFF,TGTGCCAGCAGCGTAGGAGGCGCCGGGGAGCTGTTTTTT
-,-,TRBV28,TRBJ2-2,CASSYTGELFF,TGTGCCAGCAGCTACACCGGGGAGCTGTTTTTT
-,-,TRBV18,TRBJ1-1,CASSPPTGKEAFF,TGTGCCAGCTCACCACCCACAGGGAAAGAAGCTTTCTTT
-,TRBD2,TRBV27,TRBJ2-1,CASADTSGSSYNEQFF,TGTGCCAGTGCCGATACTAGCGGAAGCTCCTACAATGAGCAGTTCTTC
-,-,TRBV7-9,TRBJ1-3,CASSGDGSGNTIYF,TGTGCCAGCAGCGGAGACGGCTCTGGAAACACCATATATTTT
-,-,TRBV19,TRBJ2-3,CASSQTLRTAFGTDTQYF,TGTGCCAGTAGTCAAACGCTTCGGACAGCGTTTGGGACAGATACGCAGTATTTT
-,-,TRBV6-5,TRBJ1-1,CASALQGQKTEAFF,TGTGCCAGCGCCCTCCAGGGGCAGAAGACTGAAGCTTTCTTT
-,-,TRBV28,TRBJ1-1,CASSFPRGENTEAFF,TGTGCCAGCAGTTTCCCCAGGGGTGAGAACACTGAAGCTTTCTTT
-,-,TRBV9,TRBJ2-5,CASSPRTANQETQYF,TGTGCCAGCAGCCCGAGGACAGCAAACCAAGAGACCCAGTACTTC
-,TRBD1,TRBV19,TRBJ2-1,CASSPRTGDLYNEQFF,TGTGCCAGTAGTCCCCGGACAGGGGACCTCTACAATGAGCAGTTCTTC
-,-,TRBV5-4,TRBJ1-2,CASSPIQGPPYGYTF,TGTGCCAGCAGCCCCATACAGGGACCTCCTTATGGCTACACCTTC
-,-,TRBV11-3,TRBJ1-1,CASSFGGQTEAFF,TGTGCCAGCAGCTTCGGAGGGCAAACTGAAGCTTTCTTT
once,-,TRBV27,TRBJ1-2,CASSFGGGNYGYTF,TGTGCCAGCAGTTTCGGTGGGGGGAACTATGGCTACACCTTC
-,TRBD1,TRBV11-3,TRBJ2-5,CASSSTGSVEQETQYF,TGTGCCAGCAGCTCGACAGGGTCGGTCGAACAAGAGACCCAGTACTTC
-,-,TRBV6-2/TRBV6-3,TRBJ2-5,CASSSRFGAESWTQYF,TGTGCCAGCAGTTCCCGTTTTGGGGCGGAGTCCTGGACCCAGTACTTC
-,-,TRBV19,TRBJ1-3,CASSKGDSGNTIYF,TGTGCCAGTAGTAAAGGGGATTCTGGAAACACCATATATTTT
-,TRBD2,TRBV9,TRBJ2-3,CASSATERTSGTPTDTQYF,TGTGCCAGCAGCGCAACCGAACGGACTAGCGGGACACCCACAGATACGCAGTATTTT